This entry lists 6 T cell receptor beta chains sequenced from one sample in a study of control samples from healthy donors and cancer patients. Sequencing used immunoSEQ multiplex PCR; TCRdb keeps in-frame clones, though not all of them. The top ten clones hold roughly 14% of a sample with 75,000 to 100,000 clones, 70% to 90% of them seen once. Sample: blood. The receptors originated from a man younger than 45 in good health.

This clone showed up just once. V and J are TRBV18 and TRBJ2-7; 8 bases match TRBD2. V shed 0 bases, J shed 5 bases, and the junction held 12 bases outside the gene matches. In germline, CDR1 is KGHSH, CDR2 LQKENI. The CDR3 contains 17 residues. The DNA for the CDR3 is TGTGCCAGCTCACCACCTGGCGCCGGGAGGGCCATCGACGAGCAGTACTTC. This gives the protein CASSPPGAGRAIDEQYF.

This sequence joins TRBV12-5 and TRBJ2-1; possibly TRBD2 for D (5 bases). There are 14 residues in the CDR3. Deletions cut 1 base from V and 3 bases from J, with 7 bases between. Germline CDR1 LGHNT, CDR2 FRNRAP. The CDR3 spells CASGLGGYYNEQFF. CDR3 sequence (DNA): TGTGCTAGTGGTTTGGGCGGGTACTACAATGAGCAGTTCTTC.

This sequence joins TRBV11-1 and TRBJ2-7; 10 nucleotides agree with TRBD2. CDR1 is SGHAT, CDR2 FQDESV, per germline (reference sequence). Trimming took 5 bases from V and 3 from J; bases not matched to a gene: 4. The CDR3 length is 14 residues. The CDR3 nucleotides are TGTGCCAGCAGCCTACTAGCGGGAAACTACGAGCAGTACTTC. Protein product: CASSLLAGNYEQYF.

The chain has TRBV9 and TRBJ1-2, with 9 positions matching TRBD1. Trimming removed 4 bases from V and 10 bases from J; junction bases left unmatched: 11. The CDR3 totals 14 residues. Germline V gene lookup returns CDR1 SGDLS and CDR2 YYNGEE. The CDR3 DNA reads TGTGCCAGCAGCCCCACCGGGACAGGGACTGTCTACACCTTC. Amino acids: CASSPTGTGTVYTF.

This chain uses TRBV6-2 or TRBV6-3 with TRBJ2-5; either TRBD1 or TRBD2 may fit D (5 bases each). V was trimmed by 5 bases and J by 7 bases, leaving 17 bases between them. The CDR3 is made up of 14 amino acids. Germline lookup yields CDR1 MNHEY and CDR2 SVGEGT. The CDR3 region is CASSPSAVTGTQYF. In nucleotides, the CDR3 is TGTGCCAGCAGTCCCTCAGCGGTAACAGGGACCCAGTACTTC.

The J gene is TRBJ2-7, the V gene TRBV27; 14 nucleotides align to TRBD2. After removal of 6 bases from V and 5 bases from J, the junction contained 3 bases not matched to a gene. The CDR3 loop spans 14 amino acids. Germline V lookup: CDR1 MNHEY, CDR2 SMNVEV (reference sequence). Written as DNA, the CDR3 is TGTGCCAGCAGCGGACTAGCGGGAGGTCACGAGCAGTACTTC. It codes for CASSGLAGGHEQYF.